One and the same sample provided the 30 T cell receptor beta chains below, sequenced in a study of blood T cells in healthy people across ages. The use of a sample-barcoded 5' primer and a J-beta primer mix characterized a second PCR of roughly 6 to 11 cycles. TCRdb reanalysed the 5' RACE reads using MiXCR and keeps one entry per CDR3 protein. In the table there are more than 650,000 distinct CDR3 sequences, roughly 20% of which are singletons. Sequencing was performed on blood. Every receptor here comes from a man aged 70-80 years in good health.

The sample holds a few counts of this clonotype. The gene calls are TRBV29-1 and TRBJ1-2; 7 bases line up with TRBD1. The CDR3 has 12 residues. Germline CDR1 is SQVTM and CDR2 is ANQGSEA. Trimming cost V 8 bases and J 8 bases; bases outside gene matches: 11. The CDR3, as DNA: TGCAGCCTTGCCCATACAGGGGAAGGCTACACCTTC. Its protein product is CSLAHTGEGYTF.

A few counts support this clonotype. The chain combines TRBV15 with TRBJ2-1, with a possible D match to TRBD1 (6 bases). The CDR3 runs to 16 residues. The ends were cut back, 6 bases at V and 0 bases at J, with 15 bases in the middle. Germline V CDR1 and CDR2: LNHNV, YYDKDF (reference sequence). In DNA form, the CDR3 reads TGTGCCACCAGAATCGGGGTGACAGGCTCCTACAATGAGCAGTTCTTC. Translation: CATRIGVTGSYNEQFF.

This clonotype appeared a few times. This chain links TRBV7-2 with TRBJ1-3, with D maybe TRBD1 (5 bases). Looked up from germline, CDR1 is SGHTA and CDR2 is FQGNSA. V lost 1 base and J lost 2, with 21 bases in between. The CDR3 is 19 amino acids. The CDR3 region has the DNA TGTGCCAGCAGCTTAGTCTTAGTACGGGGACCACGGACTGGAAACACCATATATTTT. It is translated as CASSLVLVRGPRTGNTIYF. Full variable domain (remainder filled in from reference TRBV7-2 and TRBJ1-3): GAGVSQSPSNKVTEKGKDVELRCDPISGHTALYWYRQSLGQGLEFLIYFQGNSAPDKSGLPSDRFSAERTGGSVSTLTIQRTQQEDSAVYLCASSLVLVRGPRTGNTIYFGEGSWLTVV.

This chain uses TRBV6-5 with TRBJ2-5; tentatively, D is TRBD1 (6 bases). The J call may be in error: the DNA end matches TRBJ2-1 better. The CDR3 has 13 amino acids. The V gene's germline CDR1 is MNHEY and CDR2 SVGAGI. The CDR3: CASRRQQGTEQFF. The CDR3 nucleotides read TGTGCCAGCAGACGGCAACAGGGCACAGAGCAGTTCTTC.

J is TRBJ1-1 and V is TRBV7-9, with 7 bases that match TRBD1. This CDR3 contains 12 residues. CDR1 SEHNR and CDR2 FQNEAQ come from the germline V gene (reference sequence). J lost 10 bases, V lost 4 bases, and 6 bases had no gene match. For the CDR3, the DNA is TGTGCCAGCAGCTCCACAGGGGTCGTAGCTTTCTTT. It is translated as CASSSTGVVAFF.

This clonotype was seen a few times. The rearrangement joins TRBV6-5 to TRBJ1-1, with D perhaps matching TRBD1 (5 bases). V lost 6 bases, J lost 4 bases, and 15 bases lay in between. Germline CDR1 is MNHEY and CDR2 is SVGAGI. The CDR3 totals 14 residues. The CDR3 region has the DNA TGTGCCAGCAGGAAAAGGGGCAGGAGCACTGAAGCTTTCTTT. Encoded protein: CASRKRGRSTEAFF.

This clonotype was counted only a few times. V is TRBV20-1 and J is TRBJ2-3; TRBD2 agrees at 8 bases. Losses at the gene ends were 0 bases for V and 6 bases for J; bases not matched to a gene: 14. The CDR3 consists of 17 residues. Germline CDR1 and CDR2: DFQATT and SNEGSKA (reference sequence). The CDR3 sequence: CSARDPASGGAGDTQYF. The CDR3 bases are TGCAGTGCTAGAGATCCGGCTTCGGGGGGGGCAGGGGATACGCAGTATTTT.

This chain uses TRBV12-3 or TRBV12-4 with TRBJ2-5; D is unresolved. V shed 3 bases and J shed 3 bases, with 11 bases lying between them. The CDR3 runs to 14 residues. Here the CDR3 reads CASSLGQYKETQYF. The CDR3, as DNA: TGTGCCAGCAGTTTGGGCCAGTACAAAGAGACCCAGTACTTC.

This clonotype was counted only a few times. V usage is TRBV2 and J usage is TRBJ1-5; 10 nucleotides agree with TRBD1. J was trimmed by 2 bases and V by 5 bases; bases with no gene match: 15. The CDR3 spans 19 residues. The germline CDR1 and CDR2 sequences are SNHLY and FYNNEI. CDR3 loop: CASSPPRTGGGRGNQPQHF. The DNA of the CDR3 is TGTGCCAGCAGTCCCCCGAGGACAGGGGGTGGTAGGGGCAATCAGCCCCAGCATTTT. Supplemented by reference TRBV2 and TRBJ1-5, the full variable domain reads EPEVTQTPSHQVTQMGQEVILRCVPISNHLYFYWYRQILGQKVEFLVSFYNNEISEKSEIFDDQFSVERPDGSNFTLKIRSTKLEDSAMYFCASSPPRTGGGRGNQPQHFGDGTRLSIL.

The chain links TRBV29-1 to TRBJ2-5; D is perhaps TRBD1 (6 bases). V dropped 3 bases and J dropped 1 base, with 9 bases sitting between them. In germline, CDR1 is SQVTM, CDR2 ANQGSEA. The CDR3 totals 13 residues. The CDR3 here is CSVDGRGQETQYF. The CDR3 DNA follows: TGCAGCGTTGATGGCAGGGGCCAAGAGACCCAGTACTTC.

V gene TRBV20-1 combines with J gene TRBJ2-1, with a tentative D call TRBD2 (5 bases). The CDR3 runs 15 residues. V was shortened by 5 bases and J by 2 bases, with 16 bases between the two germline ends. CDR1 is DFQATT, CDR2 SNEGSKA, per germline (reference sequence). DNA for the CDR3: TGCAGTGCTGGCCCCAGCGGAGCCGCCTACAATGAGCAGTTCTTC. This encodes CSAGPSGAAYNEQFF.

The chain combines TRBV29-1 with TRBJ2-7, with 9 bases aligning to TRBD2. The V gene's germline CDR1 is SQVTM and CDR2 ANQGSEA. The CDR3 is made up of 12 amino acids. The J segment lost 4 bases and the V segment lost 6 bases, leaving 4 bases of the junction unmatched. The CDR3 loop is CSVRTSAYEQYF. CDR3 bases: TGCAGCGTCCGGACTAGCGCATACGAGCAGTACTTC.

The chain joins TRBV12-3 or TRBV12-4 to TRBJ1-2; D gene ambiguous. V lost 2 bases, J lost 8 bases, and 9 bases lay in between. This CDR3 is 12 amino acids long. CDR3 in DNA: TGTGCCAGCAGTTTAACCGGGGAGGGCTACACCTTC. Its protein product is CASSLTGEGYTF.

Regarding this clonotype: At one end, the junction sequence differs from germline, possibly due to a read error. Here the CDR3 reads CANSLDYLVGTDTQYF. CDR3 DNA: TGTGCCAACAGTTTGGACTACTTGGTCGGCACAGATACGCAGTATTTT. The chain has TRBV2 and TRBJ2-3; possible D gene TRBD2, 6 bases. The V gene's germline CDR1 is SNHLY and CDR2 FYNNEI. The CDR3 is made up of 16 amino acids.

This clonotype was observed a few times. V gene TRBV12-3 or TRBV12-4 combines with J gene TRBJ2-4; D is undetermined. V was pared by 5 bases and J by 8 bases, with 10 bases between. The CDR3 covers 12 residues. The CDR3 bases are TGTGCCAGCAGTCCCGGCTTGGACATTCAGTACTTC. This sequence encodes CASSPGLDIQYF.

A few counts support this clonotype. J is TRBJ2-5 and V is TRBV7-9; D perhaps matches TRBD2 (5 bases). With 5 bases removed from V and 10 bases from J, the gap between germline ends came to 14 bases. Germline CDR1 reads SEHNR; CDR2 reads FQNEAQ (reference sequence). The CDR3 totals 12 residues. The CDR3 DNA is TGTGCCAGCAGCCCCGGAGGTGTCATCCAGTACTTC. As protein: CASSPGGVIQYF.

The J gene is TRBJ2-1, the V gene TRBV13, with TRBD2 identical over 8 bases. The CDR3 extends over 18 amino acids. Trimming cost V 0 bases and J 0 bases; bases outside gene matches: 7. Germline V lookup: CDR1 PRHDT, CDR2 FYEKMQ (reference sequence). The CDR3 region has the DNA TGTGCCAGCAGCTTAGGACTAGCGGCTGTGAGCTCCTACAATGAGCAGTTCTTC. It translates to CASSLGLAAVSSYNEQFF.

A few counts support this clonotype. The rearrangement links TRBV6-2 or TRBV6-3 to TRBJ2-7; 8 positions match TRBD2. Germline V CDR1 and CDR2: MNHEY, SVGEGT. The CDR3 extends over 14 amino acids. J was trimmed by 0 bases and V by 8 bases; bases with no gene match: 6. As DNA, the CDR3 is TGTGCCAGCTCCCAGCGGGGGAGCTCCTACGAGCAGTACGTC. It translates to CASSQRGSSYEQYV.

This clonotype came up a few times. This sequence joins TRBV4-3 and TRBJ2-1; 14 bases are shared with TRBD2. J lost 10 bases, V lost 2 bases, and 7 bases had no gene match. The CDR3 totals 16 residues. The germline V gene encodes CDR1 LGHNA and CDR2 YSLEER. The DNA of the CDR3 is TGCGCCAGCAGCCAACGCGGACTAGCGGGAGGTAACGAGCAGTTCTTC. Translating gives CASSQRGLAGGNEQFF.

V gene TRBV20-1 combines with J gene TRBJ1-2; the D is unclear. V was trimmed by 4 bases and J by 9 bases, leaving 12 bases between them. The CDR3 is made up of 11 amino acids. Per germline, CDR1 DFQATT and CDR2 SNEGSKA (reference sequence). The CDR3 loop is CSAILVPSYTF. The CDR3 DNA follows: TGCAGTGCTATCCTGGTGCCTAGCTACACCTTC.

This clonotype came up a few times. This chain joins TRBV5-5 and TRBJ1-2, with TRBD1 as a possible D gene (5 bases). Trimming removed 5 bases at V and 4 bases at J, with 15 bases between. CDR1 is SGHKS and CDR2 is YYEKEE in the germline V gene (reference sequence). This CDR3 is built from 14 residues. The CDR3 DNA is TGTGCCAGCAGGACGGAGGGGTTCGGCTATGGCTACACCTTC. Amino acids: CASRTEGFGYGYTF.

The genes are TRBV14 and TRBJ2-5; D unclear. CDR3 length: 13 amino acids. Germline-derived CDR1 and CDR2 are SGHDN and FVKESK. Trimming took off 1 base at V and 5 bases at J, with 8 bases between the two ends. The DNA of the CDR3 is TGTGCCAGCAGCCAAGCAGCACCGGAGACCCAGTACTTC. Protein sequence: CASSQAAPETQYF.

This clonotype showed up just a few times. The chain has TRBV7-3 and TRBJ2-6; D remains unclear. Trimming left V 1 base short and J 0 bases short, with 10 bases between. The CDR3 spans 17 residues. Germline assignment: CDR1 SGHTA and CDR2 FQGTGA. CDR3 bases: TGTGCCAGCAGCTTAAGTGGCACCAGCTCTGGGGCCAACGTCCTGACTTTC. It translates to CASSLSGTSSGANVLTF.

V gene TRBV12-3 or TRBV12-4 combines with J gene TRBJ2-5, with TRBD1 as a possible D gene (5 bases). This CDR3 comprises 14 residues. The ends were cut back, 5 bases at V and 0 bases at J, with 10 bases in the middle. The CDR3 DNA reads TGTGCCAGCAGTATAACAGGTTACCAAGAGACCCAGTACTTC. Residues: CASSITGYQETQYF.

This chain connects TRBV4-3 to TRBJ1-6, with D unclear. This CDR3 region has 15 residues. Germline CDR1 is LGHNA and CDR2 is YSLEER. Trimming shortened V by 1 base and J by 6 bases, and 10 bases separated the two germline ends. CDR3 region: CASSQAIQPNSPLHF. In DNA, the CDR3 is TGCGCCAGCAGCCAAGCAATACAGCCTAATTCACCCCTCCACTTT.

This clonotype was detected a few times. The chain joins TRBV4-3 to TRBJ2-5; D tentatively reads TRBD1 or TRBD2 (5 bases each). The germline V gene has CDR1 LGHNA and CDR2 YSLEER. The CDR3 loop spans 16 amino acids. The V end lost 0 bases, the J end lost 2 bases, and 13 bases lay between the germline ends. In DNA, the CDR3 is TGCGCCAGCAGCCAAGAGGGGGTAAGGGGACAAGAGACCCAGTACTTC. The encoded protein is CASSQEGVRGQETQYF.

This clonotype was found a few times. The chain joins TRBV5-1 to TRBJ2-5; 9 bases line up with TRBD2. The DNA end lines up better with TRBJ2-1; the J call may be wrong. Germline V CDR1 and CDR2: SGHRS, YFSETQ. The CDR3 consists of 16 residues. CDR3 DNA: TGCGCCAGCAGCAGAACCGGGGCTAGCGGGGCACATGAGCAGTTCTTC. Translating gives CASSRTGASGAHEQFF.

The chain combines TRBV25-1 with TRBJ1-1; D gene unclear. In germline, CDR1 is MGHDK, CDR2 SYGVNS. The CDR3 is made up of 14 amino acids. V lost 4 bases to trimming and J lost 4 bases, with 13 bases between them. The CDR3 is CASSGFGPGTEAFF. The DNA for the CDR3 is TGTGCCAGCAGTGGGTTTGGACCTGGCACTGAAGCTTTCTTT.

This clonotype was recorded a few times. This chain joins TRBV7-9 and TRBJ2-7; 8 bases map to TRBD2. The end of the DNA aligns better with TRBJ2-1, so the J call may be wrong. The V gene's germline CDR1 is SEHNR and CDR2 FQNEAQ (reference sequence). The CDR3 has 17 residues. CDR3 DNA sequence: TGTGCCAGCAGCTTAGCGCTGGGACTAGAAAACTACAATGAGCAGTTCTTC. This encodes CASSLALGLENYNEQFF.

The rearrangement links TRBV29-1 to TRBJ2-7; 9 nucleotides align to TRBD1. The CDR3 totals 13 residues. Germline V gene data show CDR1 as SQVTM and CDR2 as ANQGSEA. V dropped 7 bases and J dropped 1; count of bases not matched to a gene: 5. The CDR3 sequence: CSAGQGTSYEQYF. DNA for the CDR3: TGCAGCGCCGGACAGGGGACATCCTACGAGCAGTACTTC.